This T cell receptor (beta chain) emerged from a study of blood T cell repertoires in COVID-19 (dated by TCRdb to 2018 to 2020). Background on the whole study: The collaborator samples originated in the United States, Italy and Spain and spanned the acute and convalescent phases of COVID-19. The material from the prospective study consisted of cDNA or gDNA derived from T cells, B-cell-depleted T cells, or PBMCs. The repertoires were made available in a free public database intended to serve as a resource for research on the immune response to SARS-CoV-2. Where available, HLA class I and class II types were taken from metadata supplied by the sample provider and were not determined by assay-based typing. Deeply sampled blood TCRbeta repertoires from subjects exposed to, actively infected with, or recovered from COVID-19 were included in the dataset. The samples were drawn from two sources: the first 160 participants of the ongoing ImmuneRACE study, and 1,254 subjects contributed by 6 global collaborators. A de-identified subject ID, COVID-19 status, age in years and sex were almost always included in the sample metadata.

TCRbeta CDR3 regions were amplified from genomic DNA by means of the immunoSEQ Assay, a bias-controlled multiplex PCR. Per the original workflow: The number of nucleated cells in each sample was estimated from the amplification of reference gene primers within the assay. To quantify the absolute abundance of each unique TCRbeta CDR3 rearrangement, sequence reads were collapsed and filtered. For each sample, productive Simpson clonality was calculated as the square root of Simpson's diversity index over productive rearrangements. In TCRdb, the immuneACCESS table is reduced to in-frame sequences with V and J assigned. These tables do not hold every clone; where another copy was compared, an unresolved V gene accounts for under half, and the others remain unexplained. For V, J and clone size, that table is used; D and trimming come from the DNA. For this sample the table gives 150,000 to 200,000 clones, of which 80% to 85% were detected only once. The ten largest clones take up under 10% of the sample.

What the work shows at the level of the full study, not this receptor alone: Clinical and demographic metadata were provided uncurated, with the amount varying by source and participant.

With regard to this clone: It lacks a known antigen. Base quality data are lacking; no much larger clone is found one base away.

Counted from cysteine to phenylalanine, this CDR3 has 12 amino acids. The entry retains the CDR3 DNA only, 36 bases that are in frame from base 1. The V end gives up 11 bases and the J end 4 bases, leaving 4 bases in the junction not matched to a gene. The germline V gene (reference sequence) gives CDR1 as LNHDA and CDR2 as SQIVND. At one collaborating source in Seattle, patients were enrolled during active infection and were followed longitudinally through the course of disease. Each collaborating institution followed its own protocols to collect whole blood in K2EDTA tubes. For TCRbeta analysis, collaborators shipped samples in one of three forms: frozen whole blood, isolated PBMCs, or DNA extracted from either of those sample types.

The material sequenced was peripheral blood. Recombination linked TRBV19 to TRBJ1-5, with 8 central nucleotides matching TRBD1. The TCR comes from a woman in her sixties or seventies with COVID-19, enrolled during active disease. The nucleotide sequence reads as follows: TGTGCCGTCACAGGGGGGAATCAGCCCCAGCATTTT. Translated, it reads CAVTGGNQPQHF. The entire variable domain, with the stretches around the CDR3 drawn from the reference TRBV19 and TRBJ1-5 proteins, is DGGITQSPKYLFRKEGQNVTLSCEQNLNHDAMYWYRQDPGQGLRLIYYSQIVNDFQKGDIAEGYSVSREKKESFPLTVTSAQKNPTAFYLCAVTGGNQPQHFGDGTRLSIL.